This T cell receptor beta chain emerged from a study of T cell repertoires in cytomegalovirus infection. Overall study context: Use of recently identified HLA-C-restricted and well-studied HLA-B-restricted CMV epitopes was part of the study. Matching HLA type, along with CMV infection, was indicated by public TCR beta signatures.

Germline V gene lookup returns CDR1 SEHNR and CDR2 FQNEAQ (reference sequence). This CDR3 region has 13 residues. V was shortened by 5 bases and J by 4 bases, with 8 bases between the two germline ends. General study points: Summed frequency of public TCR beta families distinguished CMV carriers with the relevant HLA. The ex vivo response was dominated by HLA-C-restricted CMV-specific TCR beta clonotypes.

Comment on this clonotype: The antigen remains undetermined. The conserved phenylalanine or tryptophan is not found at the CDR3 terminus, so this likely reflects a read error.

TCRdb independently ran MiXCR on the reads; one entry per CDR3 protein. Among about a million distinct CDR3 sequences listed, less than 35% were seen once. This TCR was recovered from a human donor in good health (CMV status not recorded). Some clones in this sample may be carry-over from other donors' samples. Material: cultured CD8+ T cells from PBMCs, obtained from culture after CMV antigen stimulation. The chain uses TRBV7-9 and TRBJ2-2; D uncertain. The CDR3 DNA reads TGTGCCAGCAGCGTCCCAACCACCGGGGAGCTGTTTTTA. As protein: CASSVPTTGELFL.